This TCR beta chain is from a study of T cells in Graves' hyperthyroidism and ophthalmopathy. Findings and caveats of the study: From stable hyperthyroidism, ophthalmopathy was separated by a 13 V-J model.

Each ophthalmopathy patient scored at least 3 on the Clinical Activity Score and at least 4 on NOSPECS grade, with duration under 3 months. Exclusion followed for patients with uncontrolled infection, other autoimmune disease, pregnancy or lactation. Based on clinical symptoms, serum thyroxine and TRAb, thyroid ultrasound and orbital computed tomography, diagnoses were reached. CDR3 length: 14 amino acids. V shed 5 bases and J shed 1 base, with 11 bases lying between them. Germline CDR1 MDHEN, CDR2 SYDVKM. There were TCR beta CDR3 regions amplified from RNA transcripts. First-round RT-PCR with HTBI primers amplified the TCR CDR3 region. TCRdb reanalysed the multiplex PCR reads using MiXCR and keeps one entry per CDR3 protein. Of 50,000 to 75,000 distinct CDR3 sequences listed, 49% are singletons. Remarks on this clonotype: The antigen is unknown. A read error may be the cause here, since a much bigger clone is one base away.

The receptor's source is a woman aged 25 to 39 with Graves' ophthalmopathy. Specimen: blood. This chain uses TRBV28 with TRBJ1-1; D is unclear. CDR3 sequence: CASSPSSTNTEAFF. CDR3 DNA: TGTGCCAGCAGTCCGAGTAGCACGAACACTGAAGCTTTCTTT.